This T cell receptor beta chain is from a study of tumor and adjacent non-tumor tissue in lung cancer. Background on the study: Patients comprised eleven to twelve adenocarcinoma, a couple of squamous cell carcinoma and 1 small cell lung cancer.

A modified ARM-PCR protocol with three rounds of nested PCR amplified TCRbeta. TCRdb processed the multiplex PCR reads anew with MiXCR; each CDR3 protein has one entry. This sample carries about 80,000 distinct CDR3 sequences, roughly 80% of them seen once, and the ten largest clones take 40% to 65%. Study observations and caveats: TCR diversity was significantly greater in tumor than normal lung tissue. Tumor repertoires had a smaller top 100 clone share than normal lung.

The template was RNA from unsorted bulk tissue. Distant lung tissue was collected more than 3 cm away from the tumor edge. Germline CDR1 and CDR2: DFQATT and SNEGSKA (reference sequence). The CDR3 is made up of 13 amino acids. This clonotype showed up just a few times. The antigen remains unidentified. Relative to the germline gene, one junction end is altered; a read error may explain this. What was sequenced was distant non-tumor lung tissue. The sequence was obtained from a man aged 55 to 70 with non-small cell lung cancer. The chain uses TRBV20-1 and TRBJ2-7; tentatively, D is TRBD2 (6 bases). The CDR3, as DNA: TGCAGTGTTAGAGAGGAGGGACCCTATGAACAGTACTTC. This gives the protein CSVREEGPYEQYF.